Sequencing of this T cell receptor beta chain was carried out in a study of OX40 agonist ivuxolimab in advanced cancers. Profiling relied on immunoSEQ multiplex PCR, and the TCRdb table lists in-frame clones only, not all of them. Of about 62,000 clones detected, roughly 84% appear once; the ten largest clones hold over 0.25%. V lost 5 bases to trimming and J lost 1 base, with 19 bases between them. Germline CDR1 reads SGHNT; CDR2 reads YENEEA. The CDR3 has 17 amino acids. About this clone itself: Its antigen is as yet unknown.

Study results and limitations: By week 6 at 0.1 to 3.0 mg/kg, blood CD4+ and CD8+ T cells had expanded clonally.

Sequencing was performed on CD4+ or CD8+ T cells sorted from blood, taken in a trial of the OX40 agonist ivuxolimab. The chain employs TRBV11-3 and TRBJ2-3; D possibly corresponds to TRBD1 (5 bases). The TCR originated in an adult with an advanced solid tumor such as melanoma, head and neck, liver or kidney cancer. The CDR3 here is CASSTRQRSRGTDTQYF. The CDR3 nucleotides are TGTGCCAGCAGCACCCGACAGAGGTCCCGAGGCACAGATACGCAGTATTTT.